This T cell receptor beta chain was observed in a study of beta chain features in type 1 diabetes. Findings of the study overall: TCRB repertoires of naive, central memory and Treg cells appeared more similar among patients than among healthy donors. The VDJ junctions of type 1 diabetes patients carried fewer insertions and more deletions.

Sorted CD4+ subsets: naive, central memory, regulatory, stem cell-like memory (CD45RO/CCR7/CD25/CD127/CD95/CD27 panel). From germline, CDR1 is SGHRS and CDR2 YFSETQ. Losses at the gene ends were 0 bases for V and 0 bases for J; bases not matched to a gene: 3. CDR3 length: 17 residues. Notes on this clone: Its antigen is still unknown.

Of the isolated RNA, all was reverse transcribed, and so the sequenced material was expressed TCRB transcripts. Clones were sequenced by immunoSEQ multiplex PCR, and TCRdb holds only the in-frame ones, with some missing. This table holds 810,000 or so clones, 17% found once. What was sequenced was naive CD4+ T cells from blood. This chain uses TRBV5-1 with TRBJ2-2; 9 nucleotides align to TRBD1. This TCR was sampled from a woman between 18 and 29 years old in good health. The CDR3 here is CASSLGRTGANTGELFF. DNA for the CDR3: TGCGCCAGCAGCTTGGGCCGGACAGGGGCGAACACCGGGGAGCTGTTTTTT.